This is a list of T cell receptor beta chains from one sample in a study of T cell clusters in autoimmune cytopenias. From its re-call of the multiplex PCR reads, TCRdb lists each CDR3 protein once, without DNA. Its table lists roughly 6,500 distinct CDR3 sequences. The data were also submitted as part of a second study, on T cell repertoires in aging, cancer and after chemotherapy.

Material for sequencing was peripheral blood. The receptors originated from a human donor in good health. Both conserved end residues are part of each CDR3. Expanded clones are given a class, and other clones once, few, many or no size at all.

V gene,clone size,CDR3 length,J gene,CDR3 protein
TRBV12-3/TRBV12-4,.,14,TRBJ1-6,CASSSREGRSPLHF
TRBV5-1,.,15,TRBJ2-7,CASSLQAGGSWEQYF
TRBV20-1,.,11,TRBJ2-7,CSVGGDYEQYF
TRBV4-2,medium-sized,15,TRBJ2-1,CASSQGTGDYNEQFF
TRBV6-5,medium-sized,15,TRBJ1-2,CASSVGIGENYGYTF
TRBV11-1,.,16,TRBJ2-1,CASSSQDRGRHNEQFF
TRBV10-3,.,13,TRBJ2-7,CATGTGSIYEQYF
TRBV5-6,.,14,TRBJ1-1,CASSQDTGGTEAFF
TRBV7-2,.,16,TRBJ2-3,CASRLRLAGETDTQYF
TRBV4-3,.,16,TRBJ2-3,CASSQAGGTVADTQYF
TRBV7-9,.,14,TRBJ1-1,CASSLRTLSTEAFF
TRBV6-5,medium-sized,14,TRBJ2-5,CASSSLGIQETQYF
TRBV27,.,15,TRBJ1-1,CASSFTGLKGTEAFF
TRBV18,.,15,TRBJ1-1,CASSPRPLRDTEAFF
TRBV15,medium-sized,15,TRBJ1-1,CATSESWTGRTEAFF
TRBV20-1,.,14,TRBJ2-2,CSAWDRGQTGELFF
TRBV6-2/TRBV6-3,.,14,TRBJ1-4,CASKNSAANEKLFF
TRBV5-4,medium-sized,12,TRBJ1-6,CASSLANSPLHF
TRBV30,.,17,TRBJ2-1,CAWRTPGLAAERNEQFF
TRBV28,.,13,TRBJ2-3,CASSKLDGDTQYF
TRBV14,.,13,TRBJ1-4,CASSQDLSGKLFF
TRBV4-3,medium-sized,17,TRBJ2-3,CASSQDLPGKDPGTQYF
TRBV12-3/TRBV12-4,medium-sized,13,TRBJ2-7,CASRIGVSYEQYF
TRBV6-1,medium-sized,13,TRBJ1-5,CASSVGQIQPQHF
TRBV18,.,14,TRBJ2-7,CASSEGQGVYEQYF
TRBV7-2,.,15,TRBJ2-7,CASSPSPTPSYEQYF
TRBV30,medium-sized,12,TRBJ1-1,CAWSGLNTEAFF
TRBV6-5,medium-sized,15,TRBJ1-5,CASSYSSLSNQPQHF
TRBV12-3/TRBV12-4,medium-sized,12,TRBJ2-7,CASSFGQYEQYF